The entry that follows covers one T cell receptor beta chain sequence. The sample is drawn from a study of blood T cell repertoires in COVID-19. A PCR-confirmed or clinician-diagnosed COVID-19 case had contacted exposed participants within 2 weeks of entry. Using immunoSEQ multiplex PCR, the repertoire was profiled, and TCRdb retains in-frame clones only, with some absent. The sample yields some 300,000 clones, roughly 86% seen once. From germline, CDR1 is LNHDA and CDR2 SQIVND (reference sequence). There are 18 residues in the CDR3. After removal of 0 bases from V and 4 bases from J, the junction contained 11 bases not matched to a gene.

The sequenced sample consisted of PBMCs or T cells enriched from blood (not recorded which). This TCR came from a woman aged 50 to 60 who had been exposed to COVID-19. This chain links TRBV19 with TRBJ1-5; 8 bases match TRBD1. CDR3 in DNA: TGTGCCAGTAGTATAGATCCCCCCGGACAGGGTGGGAATCAGCCCCAGCATTTT. Translated: CASSIDPPGQGGNQPQHF.